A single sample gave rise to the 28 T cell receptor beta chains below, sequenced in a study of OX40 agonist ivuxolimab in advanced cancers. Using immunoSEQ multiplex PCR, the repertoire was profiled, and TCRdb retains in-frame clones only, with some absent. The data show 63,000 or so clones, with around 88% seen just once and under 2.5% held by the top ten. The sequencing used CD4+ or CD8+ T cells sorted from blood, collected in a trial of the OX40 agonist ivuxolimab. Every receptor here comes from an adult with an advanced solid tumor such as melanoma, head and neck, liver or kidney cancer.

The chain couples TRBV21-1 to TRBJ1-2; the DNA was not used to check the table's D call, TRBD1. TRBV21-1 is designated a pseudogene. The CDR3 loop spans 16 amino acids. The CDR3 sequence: CASSSRGDRGHYGYTF. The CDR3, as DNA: TGTGCCAGCAGCTCGCGGGGGGACAGGGGCCACTATGGCTACACCTTC.

The CDR3, as DNA: TGCGCCAGCAGCCTAACCAGGAGAGGGATCGATGCTTTCTTT. Translating gives CASSLTRRGIDAFF. The chain combines TRBV4-1 with TRBJ1-1; no clear D gene. The CDR3 consists of 14 residues. CDR1 and CDR2 from the germline V gene are MGHRA and YSYEKL. V lost 4 bases, J lost 11 bases, and 20 bases lay in between.

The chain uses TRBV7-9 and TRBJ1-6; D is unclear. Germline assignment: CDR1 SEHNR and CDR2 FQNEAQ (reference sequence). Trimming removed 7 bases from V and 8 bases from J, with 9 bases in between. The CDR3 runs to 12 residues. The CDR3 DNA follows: TGTGCCAGCACCAAGCGGGATTCACCCCTCCACTTT. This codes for CASTKRDSPLHF.

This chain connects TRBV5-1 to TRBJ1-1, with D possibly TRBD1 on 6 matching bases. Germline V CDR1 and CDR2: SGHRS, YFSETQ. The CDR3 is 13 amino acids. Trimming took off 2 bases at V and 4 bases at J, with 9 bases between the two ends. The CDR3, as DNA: TGCGCCAGCAGCTTTAGGGGGGGCACTGAAGCTTTCTTT. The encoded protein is CASSFRGGTEAFF.

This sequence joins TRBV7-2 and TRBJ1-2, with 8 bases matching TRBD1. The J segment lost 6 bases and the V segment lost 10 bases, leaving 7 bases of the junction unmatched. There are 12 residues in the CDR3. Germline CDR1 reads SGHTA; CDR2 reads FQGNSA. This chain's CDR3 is CANGQGFDGYTF. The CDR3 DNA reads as TGTGCCAATGGACAGGGTTTCGATGGCTACACCTTC.

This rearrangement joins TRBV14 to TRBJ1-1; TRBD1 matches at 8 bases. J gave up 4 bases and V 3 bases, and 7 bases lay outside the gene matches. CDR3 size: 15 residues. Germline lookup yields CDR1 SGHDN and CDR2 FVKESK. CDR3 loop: CASSQGTGRSTEAFF. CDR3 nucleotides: TGTGCCAGCAGCCAGGGGACAGGTAGGAGCACTGAAGCTTTCTTT.

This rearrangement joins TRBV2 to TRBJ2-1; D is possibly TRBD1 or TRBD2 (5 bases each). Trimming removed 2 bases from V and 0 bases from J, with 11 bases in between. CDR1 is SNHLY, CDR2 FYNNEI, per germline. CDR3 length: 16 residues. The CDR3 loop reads CASSERGENSYNEQFF. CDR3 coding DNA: TGTGCCAGCAGTGAACGAGGGGAGAACTCCTACAATGAGCAGTTCTTC.

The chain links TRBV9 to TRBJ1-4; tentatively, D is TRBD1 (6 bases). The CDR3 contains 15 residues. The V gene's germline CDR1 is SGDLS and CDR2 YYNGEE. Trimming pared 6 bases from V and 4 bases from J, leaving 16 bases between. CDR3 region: CASNKGGGLNEKLFF. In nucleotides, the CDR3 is TGTGCCAGCAACAAAGGGGGAGGACTTAATGAAAAACTGTTTTTT.

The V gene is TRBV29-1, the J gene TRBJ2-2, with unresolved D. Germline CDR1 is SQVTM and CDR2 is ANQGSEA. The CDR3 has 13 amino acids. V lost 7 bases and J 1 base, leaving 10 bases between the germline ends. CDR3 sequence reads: CSGTTQNTGELFF. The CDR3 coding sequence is TGCAGCGGTACTACACAGAACACCGGGGAGCTGTTTTTT.

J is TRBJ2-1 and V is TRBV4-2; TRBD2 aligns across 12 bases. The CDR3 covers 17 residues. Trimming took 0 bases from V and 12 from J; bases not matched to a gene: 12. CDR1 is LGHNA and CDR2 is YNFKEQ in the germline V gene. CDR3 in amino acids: CASSQDSPSSGGARQFF. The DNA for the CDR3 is TGTGCCAGCAGCCAAGATTCCCCATCTAGCGGGGGGGCCCGGCAGTTCTTC.

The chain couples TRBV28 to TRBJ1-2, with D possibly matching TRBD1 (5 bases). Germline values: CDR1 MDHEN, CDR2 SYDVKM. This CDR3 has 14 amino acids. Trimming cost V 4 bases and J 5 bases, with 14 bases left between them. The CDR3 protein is CASSSGTASYGYTF. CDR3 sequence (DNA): TGTGCCAGCAGTTCCGGGACGGCCAGTTATGGCTACACCTTC.

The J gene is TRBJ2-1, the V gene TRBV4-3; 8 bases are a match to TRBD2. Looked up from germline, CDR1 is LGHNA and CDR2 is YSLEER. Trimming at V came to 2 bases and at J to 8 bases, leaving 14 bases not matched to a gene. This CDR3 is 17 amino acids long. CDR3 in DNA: TGCGCCAGCAGCCAAACGTTGACTAGCGCCCTAAAAGATGAGCAGTTCTTC. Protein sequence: CASSQTLTSALKDEQFF.

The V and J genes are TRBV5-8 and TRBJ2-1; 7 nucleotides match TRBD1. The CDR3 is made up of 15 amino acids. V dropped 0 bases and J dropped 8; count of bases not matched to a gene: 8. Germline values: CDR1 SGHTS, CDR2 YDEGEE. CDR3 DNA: TGTGCCAGCAGCTTGGGGACAACCGGGACAGATGAGCAGTTCTTC. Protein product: CASSLGTTGTDEQFF.

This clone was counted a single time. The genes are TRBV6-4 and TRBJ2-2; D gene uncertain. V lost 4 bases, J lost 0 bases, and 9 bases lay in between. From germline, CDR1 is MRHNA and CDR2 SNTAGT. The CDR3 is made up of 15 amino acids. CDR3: CASSVKAPNTGELFF. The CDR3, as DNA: TGTGCCAGCAGTGTGAAGGCTCCGAACACCGGGGAGCTGTTTTTT.

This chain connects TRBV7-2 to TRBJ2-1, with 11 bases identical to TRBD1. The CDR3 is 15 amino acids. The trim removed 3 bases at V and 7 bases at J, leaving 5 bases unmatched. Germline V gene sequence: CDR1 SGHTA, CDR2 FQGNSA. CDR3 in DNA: TGTGCCAGCAGCTTTGTCGGGACAGGGGGGAATGAGCAGTTCTTC. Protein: CASSFVGTGGNEQFF.

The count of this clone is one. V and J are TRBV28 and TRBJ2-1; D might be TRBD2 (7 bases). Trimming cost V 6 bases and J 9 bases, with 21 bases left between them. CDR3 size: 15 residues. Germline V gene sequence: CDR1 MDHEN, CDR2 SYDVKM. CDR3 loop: CASRLLRGGSFEQFF. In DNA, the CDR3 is TGTGCCAGCAGACTCCTGAGGGGGGGAAGTTTTGAGCAGTTCTTC.

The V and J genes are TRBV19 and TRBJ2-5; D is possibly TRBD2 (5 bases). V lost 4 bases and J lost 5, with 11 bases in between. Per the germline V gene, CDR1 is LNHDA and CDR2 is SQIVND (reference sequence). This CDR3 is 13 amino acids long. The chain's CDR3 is CASSTTAGETQYF. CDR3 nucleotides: TGTGCCAGTAGTACGACTGCGGGCGAGACCCAGTACTTC.

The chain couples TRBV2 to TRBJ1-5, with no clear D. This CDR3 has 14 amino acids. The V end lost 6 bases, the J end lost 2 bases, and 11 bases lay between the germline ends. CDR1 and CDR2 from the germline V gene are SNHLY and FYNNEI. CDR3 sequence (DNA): TGTGCCAGCAGGATGGTTTCGGGCAATCAGCCCCAGCATTTT. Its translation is CASRMVSGNQPQHF.

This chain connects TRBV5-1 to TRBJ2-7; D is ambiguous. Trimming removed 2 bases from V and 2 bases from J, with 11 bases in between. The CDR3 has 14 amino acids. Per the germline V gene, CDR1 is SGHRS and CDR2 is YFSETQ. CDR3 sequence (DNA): TGCGCCAGCAGCTTAGCTGGGATAACCTACGAGCAGTACTTC. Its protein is CASSLAGITYEQYF.

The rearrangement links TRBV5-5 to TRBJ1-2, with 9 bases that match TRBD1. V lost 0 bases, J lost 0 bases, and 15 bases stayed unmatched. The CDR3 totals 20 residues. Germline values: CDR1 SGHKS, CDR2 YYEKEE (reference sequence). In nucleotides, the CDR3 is TGTGCCAGCAGCTTGGCCGCGGGACGGACAGGGGACCTCTCTAACTATGGCTACACCTTC. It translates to CASSLAAGRTGDLSNYGYTF.

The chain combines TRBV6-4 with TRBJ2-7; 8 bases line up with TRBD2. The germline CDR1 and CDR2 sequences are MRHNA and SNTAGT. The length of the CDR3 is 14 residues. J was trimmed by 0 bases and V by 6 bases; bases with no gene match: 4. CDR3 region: CASRGGGISYEQYF. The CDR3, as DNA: TGTGCCAGCAGAGGCGGGGGGATCTCCTACGAGCAGTACTTC.

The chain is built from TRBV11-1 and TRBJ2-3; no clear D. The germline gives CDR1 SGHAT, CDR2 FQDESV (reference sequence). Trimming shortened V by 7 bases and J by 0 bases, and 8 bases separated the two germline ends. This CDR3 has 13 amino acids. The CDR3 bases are TGTGCCAGCAAACGAGGTAGCACAGATACGCAGTATTTT. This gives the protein CASKRGSTDTQYF.

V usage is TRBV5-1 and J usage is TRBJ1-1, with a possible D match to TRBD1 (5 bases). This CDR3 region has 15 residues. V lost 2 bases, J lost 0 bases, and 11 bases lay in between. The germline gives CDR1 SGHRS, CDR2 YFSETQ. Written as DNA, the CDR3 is TGCGCCAGCAGCTTAGGGACGGGGGTGAACACTGAAGCTTTCTTT. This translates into CASSLGTGVNTEAFF.

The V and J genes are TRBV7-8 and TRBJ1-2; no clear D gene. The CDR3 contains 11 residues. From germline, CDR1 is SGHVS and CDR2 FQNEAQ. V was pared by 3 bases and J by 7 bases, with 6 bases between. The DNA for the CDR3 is TGTGCCAGCAGCTTCTCGGCTGGCTACACCTTC. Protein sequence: CASSFSAGYTF.

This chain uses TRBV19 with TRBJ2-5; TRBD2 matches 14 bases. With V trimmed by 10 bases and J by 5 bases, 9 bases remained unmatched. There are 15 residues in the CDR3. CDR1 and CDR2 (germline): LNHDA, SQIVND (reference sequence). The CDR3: CATGGLAGARETQYF. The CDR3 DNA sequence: TGTGCCACCGGGGGACTAGCGGGAGCTCGGGAGACCCAGTACTTC.

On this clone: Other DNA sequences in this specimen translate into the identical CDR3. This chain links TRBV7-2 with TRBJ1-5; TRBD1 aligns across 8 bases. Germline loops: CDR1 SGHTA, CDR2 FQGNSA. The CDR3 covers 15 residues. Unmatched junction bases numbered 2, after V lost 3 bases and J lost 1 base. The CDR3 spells CASSFTGGSNQPQHF. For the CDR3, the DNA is TGTGCCAGCAGCTTCACAGGGGGAAGCAATCAGCCCCAGCATTTT.

The CDR3 sequence: CTTYLYNEQFF. The CDR3 nucleotides are TGCACCACGTATCTATACAATGAGCAGTTCTTC. The chain carries TRBV29-1 and TRBJ2-1, with D unclear. CDR3 length: 11 amino acids. The V gene's germline CDR1 is SQVTM and CDR2 ANQGSEA.

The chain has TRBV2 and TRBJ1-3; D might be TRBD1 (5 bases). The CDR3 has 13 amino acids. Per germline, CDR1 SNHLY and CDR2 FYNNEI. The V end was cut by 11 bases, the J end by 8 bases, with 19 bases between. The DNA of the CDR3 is TGTGCCGGATCCGTGGAGCGGGGGGACACCATATATTTT. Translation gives CAGSVERGDTIYF.